A single sample is the source of the 9 T cell receptor beta chains below, sequenced in a study of T cells in tumors after PD-1 blockade. Only in-frame clones appear in the TCRdb table, and some are missing; sequencing was by immunoSEQ multiplex PCR. Of 54,000 or so clones in the sample, about 80% were seen once. Sequencing was performed on PBMCs, taken before anti-PD-1 treatment. The receptors stem from a human donor with basal cell carcinoma.

The chain joins TRBV4-1 to TRBJ1-2; 8 positions agree with TRBD1. The CDR3 consists of 14 residues. Germline CDR1 and CDR2: MGHRA and YSYEKL. Trimming took 2 bases from V and 4 from J; bases not matched to a gene: 3. As DNA, the CDR3 is TGCGCCAGCAGCCAAAGTGACAGGGGCTATGGCTACACCTTC. It is translated as CASSQSDRGYGYTF.

The chain links TRBV7-2 to TRBJ2-1; D is undetermined. The CDR3 sequence is 13 residues long. Germline CDR1 SGHTA, CDR2 FQGNSA. V was trimmed by 1 base and J by 7 bases, leaving 8 bases between them. CDR3 bases: TGTGCCAGCAGCTTAGGGGGTAGAAATGAGCAGTTCTTC. Translated: CASSLGGRNEQFF.

The chain couples TRBV10-2 to TRBJ2-1; 14 nucleotides agree with TRBD2. Germline V CDR1 and CDR2: WSHSY, SAAADI. V lost 0 bases and J lost 8; bases outside the gene matches: 6. This CDR3 has 17 amino acids. In nucleotides, the CDR3 is TGCGCCAGCAGTGAGTCGGGACTAGCGGGGGCAGGGGATGAGCAGTTCTTC. It is translated as CASSESGLAGAGDEQFF.

This chain joins TRBV6-5 and TRBJ2-2; 8 bases are a match to TRBD1. V was clipped by 6 bases and J by 4 bases; unmatched bases: 4. Germline V gene data show CDR1 as MNHEY and CDR2 as SVGAGI. CDR3 length: 14 residues. CDR3 sequence reads: CASRKTGVTGELFF. The CDR3 nucleotides are TGTGCCAGCAGAAAGACAGGGGTCACCGGGGAGCTGTTTTTT.

The sample holds a few counts of this clone. The genes are TRBV2 and TRBJ2-2; D gene ambiguous. Trimming shortened V by 0 bases and J by 0 bases, and 26 bases separated the two germline ends. There are 22 residues in the CDR3. The V gene's germline CDR1 is SNHLY and CDR2 FYNNEI. The CDR3 protein is CASSEALPQNWYPPSNTGELFF. The CDR3 bases are TGTGCCAGCAGTGAAGCGCTTCCCCAGAACTGGTACCCTCCGTCGAACACCGGGGAGCTGTTTTTT.

The chain recombines TRBV9 with TRBJ2-3, with 7 bases aligning to TRBD1. The CDR3 is 14 amino acids. J was trimmed by 4 bases and V by 4 bases; bases with no gene match: 6. The germline CDR1 and CDR2 sequences are SGDLS and YYNGEE. CDR3 DNA sequence: TGTGCCAGCAGCCTGGGACAGCCACCAGATACGCAGTATTTT. Protein product: CASSLGQPPDTQYF.

This chain uses TRBV6-1 with TRBJ1-5; D might be TRBD1 (5 bases). The germline V and J ends were trimmed by 4 bases and 1 base, with 14 bases remaining between them. CDR3 length: 16 amino acids. Germline loops: CDR1 MNHNS, CDR2 SASEGT. The CDR3: CASSGDSHLSNQPQHF. The CDR3 DNA reads as TGTGCCAGCAGTGGCGACAGCCACCTAAGCAATCAGCCCCAGCATTTT.

This chain links TRBV4-1 with TRBJ1-1; the D is unclear. V was pared by 0 bases and J by 0 bases, with 17 bases between. Germline CDR1 reads MGHRA; CDR2 reads YSYEKL. This CDR3 comprises 18 residues. The chain's CDR3 is CASSQDRRVPGLNTEAFF. The CDR3 nucleotides read TGCGCCAGCAGCCAAGATAGAAGAGTGCCGGGCTTGAACACTGAAGCTTTCTTT.

The chain links TRBV18 to TRBJ2-1; D possibly corresponds to TRBD2 (6 bases). There are 16 residues in the CDR3. Germline CDR1 reads KGHSH; CDR2 reads LQKENI. Deletions cut 1 base from V and 5 bases from J, with 15 bases between. This CDR3 reads CASSPRSAGNDNEQFF. The CDR3 DNA reads TGTGCCAGCTCACCACGAAGTGCGGGGAACGACAATGAGCAGTTCTTC.